This T cell receptor (beta chain) was retrieved from a study of PD-1 blockade in classical Hodgkin lymphoma. Study information: Once every 2 weeks, patients received intravenous nivolumab at 3 mg/kg.

Turning to this clone: The antigen is not known.

Described time point: cycle 4 day 1 (C4D1), after around six weeks of nivolumab. Brentuximab vedotin exposure varied among the patients, all of whom had relapsed after autologous stem cell transplantation. Responses achieved at best were complete response, partial response or progressive disease. Findings of the study overall: The authors have not defined what causes the repertoire differences, possibly disease activity or prior therapy.

The germline gives CDR1 SGHAT, CDR2 FQNNGV. This CDR3 is built from 15 residues. The V gene lost 2 bases and the J gene lost 6 bases, with 17 bases spanning the gap. Data came from immunoSEQ multiplex PCR; TCRdb stores just in-frame clones and leaves some out. Of tens of thousands of clones listed, 77% are singletons. The clonotype comes from a human donor with classical Hodgkin lymphoma. The genes are TRBV11-2 and TRBJ2-7; possibly TRBD1 or TRBD2 for D (5 bases each). The sequencing here drew on peripheral blood mononuclear cells (PBMCs), taken before the fourth cycle of nivolumab. Written as DNA, the CDR3 is TGTGCCAGCAGCTTATACCAGGGAGTAGGGTTCGAGCAGTACTTC. Protein sequence: CASSLYQGVGFEQYF.